Included here is one T cell receptor (beta chain) sequence, with context. Method: immunoSEQ multiplex PCR; TCRdb's copy keeps in-frame clones and lacks some. The sample has 280,000 or so clones; roughly 90% are singletons. The source of the sample is a study of blood T cell repertoires in COVID-19. CDR1 and CDR2 from the germline V gene are SGHDT and YYEEEE. The CDR3 loop spans 14 amino acids. The ends were cut back, 3 bases at V and 3 bases at J, with 9 bases in the middle. This chain uses TRBV5-6 with TRBJ2-2, with TRBD1 as a possible D gene (6 bases). The sequenced sample was peripheral blood. The sequence derives from a man between 18 and 29 years old with active or convalescent COVID-19. CDR3 residues: CASSYRVYTGELFF. The CDR3 DNA is TGTGCCAGCAGCTACAGGGTTTACACCGGGGAGCTGTTTTTT.